The 6 T cell receptor beta chains in this list originate from one sample, sequenced in a study of spatial heterogeneity in lung cancer. Their specific antigens are unknown. General study points: Tumors with more nonsynonymous mutations had more expanded intratumoral alpha and beta TCRs.

A single record per CDR3 protein comes from TCRdb applying MiXCR to the 5' RACE reads. Of approximately 20,000 distinct CDR3 sequences in the sample, roughly 3% were seen once. As for time point: sample taken at primary tumor resection. Sequences were derived from lung tumor tissue, sampled at surgery. These receptors originate from a male donor with early-stage non-small cell lung cancer.

This clonotype occurred many times. The chain couples TRBV4-1 to TRBJ2-2; D remains ambiguous. Germline V gives CDR1 MGHRA, CDR2 YSYEKL. The CDR3 is 13 amino acids. The V and J ends lost 5 bases and 5 bases respectively, with 9 bases between them. CDR3: CASSYSGTGELFF. In nucleotides, the CDR3 is TGCGCCAGCAGCTATAGTGGGACCGGGGAGCTGTTTTTT.

This clonotype was seen many times. The chain carries TRBV7-3 and TRBJ2-1, with 13 bases matching TRBD2. Germline V gene lookup returns CDR1 SGHTA and CDR2 FQGTGA. CDR3 size: 15 residues. After removal of 3 bases from V and 8 bases from J, the junction contained 4 bases not matched to a gene. CDR3 sequence: CASSLGLAGLDEQFF. CDR3 coding DNA: TGTGCCAGCAGCTTGGGACTAGCGGGATTAGATGAGCAGTTCTTC.

This clonotype was observed many times. DNA of the CDR3: TGTGCCAGCAGTACTGGACCAAAGTGGGATACGCAGTATTTT. This gives the protein CASSTGPKWDTQYF. The J gene is TRBJ2-3, the V gene TRBV6-5; D not resolved. Trimming left V 5 bases short and J 6 bases short, with 15 bases between. The CDR3 consists of 14 residues. Germline CDR1 and CDR2: MNHEY and SVGAGI.

This clonotype was found many times. The chain recombines TRBV9 with TRBJ1-4; no clear D gene. CDR1 and CDR2 from the germline V gene are SGDLS and YYNGEE. Trimming removed 0 bases from V and 0 bases from J, with 9 bases in between. CDR3 length: 16 amino acids. CDR3 region: CASSVGGSPTNEKLFF. The CDR3 DNA reads as TGTGCCAGCAGCGTAGGCGGGTCTCCAACTAATGAAAAACTGTTTTTT.

In its sample, this clonotype was seen many times. V gene TRBV7-8 combines with J gene TRBJ1-3, with D perhaps matching TRBD1 (5 bases). The CDR3 length is 18 residues. Trimming removed 3 bases from V and 0 bases from J, with 18 bases in between. Germline lookup yields CDR1 SGHVS and CDR2 FQNEAQ. The CDR3 sequence: CASSFSLQGVGSGNTIYF. In DNA, the CDR3 is TGTGCCAGCAGCTTTAGTTTGCAGGGAGTAGGCTCTGGAAACACCATATATTTT.

This clonotype was found many times. The rearrangement uses TRBV25-1 and TRBJ1-1; TRBD1 agrees at 7 bases. The J segment lost 1 base and the V segment lost 4 bases, leaving 9 bases of the junction unmatched. This CDR3 is built from 16 residues. The germline CDR1 and CDR2 sequences are MGHDK and SYGVNS. The CDR3 loop is CASSGDRDRRNTEAFF. CDR3 coding DNA: TGTGCCAGCAGTGGCGACCGGGACAGAAGGAACACTGAAGCTTTCTTT.